This TCR beta chain was sequenced for a study of CD8+CD57+ T cells in acquired aplastic anemia. Study details: An average of roughly 2.9 ug of DNA was obtained from sorted CD4+ and CD8+ cells.

Sequencing involved patients with CD8+CD57+ cell expansion previously shown by flow cytometry. Investigators profiled TCR beta VDJ and CDR3 from genomic DNA template. TCRdb ran MiXCR on the reads and lists one entry per CDR3 protein. The table includes around 500,000 distinct CDR3 sequences, approximately 33% detected once. From germline, CDR1 is SNHLY and CDR2 FYNNEI. This CDR3 comprises 14 residues. Trimming took off 7 bases at V and 0 bases at J, with 12 bases between the two ends. There are many counts of this clonotype. The V gene is TRBV2, the J gene TRBJ1-2; D perhaps matches TRBD1 (5 bases). This sequence originates from a human donor with aplastic anemia. What was sequenced was sorted CD4+, CD8+, or CD8+CD57+ T cells (not recorded which) from PBMCs. The CDR3 nucleotides read TGTGCCAGCACCTCGAGGACATCTAACTATGGCTACACCTTC. Translated: CASTSRTSNYGYTF. Supplemented by reference TRBV2 and TRBJ1-2, the full variable domain reads EPEVTQTPSHQVTQMGQEVILRCVPISNHLYFYWYRQILGQKVEFLVSFYNNEISEKSEIFDDQFSVERPDGSNFTLKIRSTKLEDSAMYFCASTSRTSNYGYTFGSGTRLTVV.